The 29 T cell receptor beta chains below come from one sample, sequenced in a study of blood T cell repertoires in COVID-19. The method was immunoSEQ multiplex PCR; TCRdb's version includes in-frame clones alone and lacks a portion of them. The table records about 200,000 clones, around 92% of them present only once. Sequencing was carried out using PBMCs or T cells enriched from blood (not recorded which). The origin of the receptors is a woman under 30 who had recovered from COVID-19.

The gene calls are TRBV5-1 and TRBJ2-7; unclear D gene. From germline, CDR1 is SGHRS and CDR2 YFSETQ. The CDR3 sequence is 16 residues long. Trimming took 0 bases from V and 2 from J, leaving 15 bases between them. CDR3 nucleotide sequence: TGCGCCAGCAGCTTGGGTTTAGGCGGTAGGACCTACGAGCAGTACTTC. Encoded protein: CASSLGLGGRTYEQYF.

This clone was counted only a few times. V usage is TRBV12-5 and J usage is TRBJ1-1; D not certain. CDR3 size: 12 residues. Germline CDR1 reads LGHNT; CDR2 reads FRNRAP. The germline V and J ends were trimmed by 1 base and 10 bases, with 10 bases remaining between them. Here the CDR3 reads CASGLGFSRAFF. The CDR3, as DNA: TGTGCTAGTGGTTTGGGTTTTAGCCGAGCTTTCTTT.

The rearrangement joins TRBV4-1 to TRBJ1-1; the D is unclear. CDR3 length equals 12 residues. The V and J ends lost 4 bases and 2 bases respectively, with 5 bases between them. Germline loops: CDR1 MGHRA, CDR2 YSYEKL. The DNA of the CDR3 is TGCGCCAGCAGCCCCGGTAACACTGAAGCTTTCTTT. Protein sequence: CASSPGNTEAFF.

The table lists this clone with a few counts. The chain couples TRBV5-1 to TRBJ2-1; possible D gene TRBD1, 6 bases. The germline gives CDR1 SGHRS, CDR2 YFSETQ. V gave up 1 base and J gave up 3 bases, with 17 bases separating them. The CDR3 sequence is 17 residues long. The CDR3 sequence: CASSLPRTQGYYNEQFF. The CDR3 DNA reads TGCGCCAGCAGCTTGCCACGTACACAGGGTTACTACAATGAGCAGTTCTTC.

This CDR3 is CASSQTGNSPLHF. CDR3 in DNA: TGTGCCAGCAGCCAGACAGGGAATTCACCCCTCCACTTT. The rearrangement joins TRBV3-1 (or the pseudogene TRBV3-2) to TRBJ1-6, with 7 bases fitting TRBD1. V shed 3 bases, J shed 7 bases, and the junction held 0 bases outside the gene matches. Germline CDR1 reads LGHDT; CDR2 reads YNNKEL (reference sequence). This CDR3 has 13 amino acids.

The V call is TRBV24-1, the J call TRBJ1-2; 11 nucleotides match TRBD1. Germline V gene lookup returns CDR1 KGHDR and CDR2 SFDVKD. V lost 4 bases and J lost 7; bases outside the gene matches: 13. This CDR3 has 17 residues. The CDR3 sequence: CATSDRRTGTGGFGYTF. CDR3 nucleotide sequence: TGTGCCACCAGTGACCGCCGTACCGGGACAGGGGGTTTTGGCTACACCTTC.

This rearrangement joins TRBV7-7 to TRBJ2-1; 7 positions match TRBD1. The germline V gene has CDR1 SSHAT and CDR2 FNYEAQ (reference sequence). The CDR3 length is 15 residues. J gave up 0 bases and V 5 bases, and 4 bases lay outside the gene matches. CDR3 amino acids: CASSPDRSSYNEQFF. CDR3 nucleotide sequence: TGTGCCAGCAGCCCGGACAGGAGCTCCTACAATGAGCAGTTCTTC. The complete variable domain, with remaining parts taken from reference TRBV7-7 and TRBJ2-1, reads GAGVSQSPRYKVTKRGQDVTLRCDPISSHATLYWYQQALGQGPEFLTYFNYEAQPDKSGLPSDRFSAERPEGSISTLTIQRTEQRDSAMYRCASSPDRSSYNEQFFGPGTRLTVL.

Concerning this clone itself: Other DNA variants within this sample encode the same CDR3. The CDR3 reads CASSSGGTDTQYF. The CDR3 DNA reads TGTGCCAGCAGCTCCGGGGGCACAGATACGCAGTATTTT. This chain links TRBV6-4 with TRBJ2-3, with a tentative D call TRBD2 (5 bases). The CDR3 totals 13 residues. Per germline, CDR1 MRHNA and CDR2 SNTAGT. Trimming cost V 6 bases and J 1 base, with 8 bases left between them.

The chain recombines TRBV27 with TRBJ2-7, with 7 positions matching TRBD1. Germline V gives CDR1 MNHEY, CDR2 SMNVEV (reference sequence). This CDR3 has 13 residues. The V segment lost 4 bases and the J segment 1 base; nucleotides outside the gene matches: 1. The CDR3 bases are TGTGCCAGCAGTTCGGGACAGTCCTACGAGCAGTACTTC. Encoded protein: CASSSGQSYEQYF.

CDR3 in amino acids: CAISEIGSYTDTQYF. Here the CDR3 DNA reads TGTGCCATCAGTGAGATTGGCTCTTACACAGATACGCAGTATTTT. This chain links TRBV10-3 with TRBJ2-3; D unresolved. CDR1 ENHRY and CDR2 SYGVKD come from the germline V gene. CDR3 length: 15 amino acids. Trimming removed 2 bases at V and 2 bases at J, with 11 bases between.

This chain connects TRBV5-3 to TRBJ2-7, with 11 bases lining up with TRBD1. TRBV5-3 is known as an ORF, though its function is uncertain. V lost 0 bases to trimming and J lost 13 bases; unmatched junction nucleotides: 9. The CDR3 runs 14 residues. CDR3 protein: CARSLGPPGQGGYF. Written as DNA, the CDR3 is TGTGCCAGAAGCTTGGGTCCACCGGGACAGGGGGGATACTTC.

V is TRBV10-3 and J is TRBJ1-1; possible D gene TRBD1, 5 bases. Looked up from germline, CDR1 is ENHRY and CDR2 is SYGVKD. V was shortened by 2 bases and J by 4 bases, with 14 bases between the two germline ends. There are 15 residues in the CDR3. CDR3 in DNA: TGTGCCATCAGTGAGGGGCGAACGGGGGGCACTGAAGCTTTCTTT. It codes for CAISEGRTGGTEAFF.

This chain connects TRBV29-1 to TRBJ1-1; tentatively, D is TRBD1 (6 bases). This CDR3 is 13 amino acids long. CDR1 is SQVTM and CDR2 is ANQGSEA in the germline V gene. V was cut by 4 bases and J by 0 bases, with 9 bases left in between. Written as DNA, the CDR3 is TGCAGCGTTGCCAGGGGTTTGAACACTGAAGCTTTCTTT. It translates to CSVARGLNTEAFF. The variable domain in full, completed from reference TRBV29-1 and TRBJ1-1, reads SAVISQKPSRDICQRGTSLTIQCQVDSQVTMMFWYRQQPGQSLTLIATANQGSEATYESGFVIDKFPISRPNLTFSTLTVSNMSPEDSSIYLCSVARGLNTEAFFGQGTRLTVV.

The chain links TRBV4-1 to TRBJ1-2, with TRBD1 as a possible D gene (6 bases). V lost 4 bases and J lost 1, with 10 bases in between. The CDR3 consists of 14 residues. Per germline, CDR1 MGHRA and CDR2 YSYEKL. This CDR3 reads CASSRTENNYGYTF. The CDR3 nucleotides are TGCGCCAGCAGCCGGACAGAGAATAACTATGGCTACACCTTC.

The chain recombines TRBV7-9 with TRBJ1-2; D is unclear. Between the trimmed V and J ends, which lost 2 bases and 3 bases, there was a span of 13 bases. Germline CDR1 reads SEHNR; CDR2 reads FQNEAQ (reference sequence). The CDR3 extends over 15 amino acids. Written as DNA, the CDR3 is TGTGCCAGCAGCTTAACATTATCAACGTACTATGGCTACACCTTC. As protein: CASSLTLSTYYGYTF.

V and J are TRBV28 and TRBJ1-1; TRBD1 matches at 8 bases. In germline, CDR1 is MDHEN, CDR2 SYDVKM. V was clipped by 7 bases and J by 0 bases; unmatched bases: 19. This CDR3 is 19 amino acids long. The CDR3 protein is CASTYGQGRWGVMNTEAFF. CDR3 DNA: TGTGCCAGCACGTATGGACAGGGCCGCTGGGGTGTCATGAACACTGAAGCTTTCTTT.

This chain connects TRBV4-2 to TRBJ1-2; D gene unclear. The length of the CDR3 is 15 residues. Trimming shortened V by 4 bases and J by 3 bases, and 15 bases separated the two germline ends. CDR1 is LGHNA, CDR2 YNFKEQ, per germline. The CDR3 DNA is TGTGCCAGCAGCCCGGAAACTAGGGTCGACTATGGCTACACCTTC. Its protein is CASSPETRVDYGYTF.

This clone appeared a single time. This chain joins TRBV10-3 and TRBJ2-5; tentative D call: TRBD2 (6 bases). The CDR3 consists of 14 residues. Between the trimmed V and J ends, which lost 7 bases and 3 bases, there was a span of 15 bases. CDR1 and CDR2 (germline): ENHRY, SYGVKD. DNA for the CDR3: TGTGCCATCAATACTACTAGCAGAAAAGAGACCCAGTACTTC. Protein product: CAINTTSRKETQYF.

The chain recombines TRBV25-1 with TRBJ1-3, with D maybe TRBD1 (6 bases). Germline V gene data show CDR1 as MGHDK and CDR2 as SYGVNS. Trimming left V 4 bases short and J 0 bases short, with 10 bases between. This CDR3 has 15 amino acids. Written as DNA, the CDR3 is TGTGCCAGCAGTGGACAGGCAACCTCTGGAAACACCATATATTTT. This encodes CASSGQATSGNTIYF.

This clone turned up a few times. This rearrangement joins TRBV19 to TRBJ1-5; TRBD1 might be the D (6 bases). Trimming pared 6 bases from V and 8 bases from J, leaving 20 bases between. Germline CDR1 LNHDA, CDR2 SQIVND (reference sequence). This CDR3 is built from 15 residues. For the CDR3, the DNA is TGTGCCAGTAGAACCGGGACACTCGCTGAGGAGCCCCAGCATTTT. The encoded protein is CASRTGTLAEEPQHF.

The rearrangement joins TRBV5-1 to TRBJ1-3; D unresolved. Trimming removed 5 bases at V and 0 bases at J, with 18 bases between. Germline CDR1 and CDR2: SGHRS and YFSETQ. CDR3 length: 17 residues. This CDR3 reads CASSFGSREVSGNTIYF. Here the CDR3 DNA reads TGCGCCAGCAGTTTTGGATCCCGGGAAGTCTCTGGAAACACCATATATTTT.

The chain is built from TRBV9 and TRBJ1-6, with TRBD1 matching over 8 bases. The CDR3 consists of 18 residues. V lost 4 bases and J lost 4; bases outside the gene matches: 13. Germline V gives CDR1 SGDLS, CDR2 YYNGEE. The CDR3 loop reads CASSYSPGTGTYNSPLHF. The CDR3 region has the DNA TGTGCCAGCAGCTACTCACCCGGGACAGGAACTTATAATTCACCCCTCCACTTT.

The gene calls are TRBV3-1 (or the pseudogene TRBV3-2) and TRBJ1-2; 9 bases agree with TRBD1. Unmatched junction bases numbered 2, after V lost 3 bases and J lost 0 bases. Per germline, CDR1 LGHDT and CDR2 YNNKEL (reference sequence). The CDR3 runs 15 residues. The CDR3 protein is CASSHWTGANYGYTF. CDR3 nucleotide sequence: TGTGCCAGCAGCCACTGGACAGGGGCTAACTATGGCTACACCTTC.

The gene calls are TRBV4-1 and TRBJ2-3, with 7 bases fitting TRBD2. Germline-derived CDR1 and CDR2 are MGHRA and YSYEKL. The ends lost 0 bases at V and 7 bases at J; junction bases unmatched: 13. The length of the CDR3 is 17 residues. CDR3 amino acids: CASSQDLLAEIPYTQYF. The CDR3 region has the DNA TGCGCCAGCAGCCAAGATCTGCTAGCGGAAATACCCTATACGCAGTATTTT.

The table lists this clone with a few counts. V and J are TRBV19 and TRBJ2-5, with 13 nucleotides matching TRBD2. V shed 10 bases, J shed 2 bases, and the junction held 4 bases outside the gene matches. CDR3 length equals 14 residues. Per the germline V gene, CDR1 is LNHDA and CDR2 is SQIVND (reference sequence). This CDR3 is CATTSGGGQETQYF. In DNA, the CDR3 is TGTGCCACCACTAGCGGGGGGGGACAAGAGACCCAGTACTTC.

This clone was seen a single time. The chain combines TRBV10-3 with TRBJ2-3; the D is unclear. Trimming stripped 0 bases from V and 2 bases from J, with 6 bases between. The CDR3 sequence is 14 residues long. CDR1 is ENHRY, CDR2 SYGVKD, per germline. This chain's CDR3 is CAISESADTDTQYF. The CDR3 region has the DNA TGTGCCATCAGTGAGTCGGCAGACACAGATACGCAGTATTTT.

This clone turned up a few times. The chain employs TRBV10-3 and TRBJ1-5, with D maybe TRBD1 (5 bases). This CDR3 contains 17 residues. Trimming pared 0 bases from V and 3 bases from J, leaving 15 bases between. Per the germline V gene, CDR1 is ENHRY and CDR2 is SYGVKD. In DNA form, the CDR3 reads TGTGCCATCAGTGAGTCGAGTGTGTTAGGACACAATCAGCCCCAGCATTTT. This translates into CAISESSVLGHNQPQHF.

The chain carries TRBV4-1 and TRBJ2-6, with D perhaps TRBD2 (7 bases). The CDR3 loop spans 16 amino acids. The ends were cut back, 1 base at V and 7 bases at J, with 14 bases in the middle. Germline V CDR1 and CDR2: MGHRA, YSYEKL. The CDR3 DNA reads TGCGCCAGCAGCCAAGTCGGGGGGCGAGGAGCCAACGTCCTGACTTTC. Its protein product is CASSQVGGRGANVLTF.

This chain uses TRBV21-1 with TRBJ1-1; the table's D gene call, TRBD1, was not cross checked with the DNA. TRBV21-1 is described as a pseudogene. The CDR3 extends over 17 amino acids. The chain's CDR3 is CASNRPAQGKVNTEAFF. CDR3 in DNA: TGTGCCAGCAACCGCCCCGCGCAGGGAAAAGTGAACACTGAAGCTTTCTTT.